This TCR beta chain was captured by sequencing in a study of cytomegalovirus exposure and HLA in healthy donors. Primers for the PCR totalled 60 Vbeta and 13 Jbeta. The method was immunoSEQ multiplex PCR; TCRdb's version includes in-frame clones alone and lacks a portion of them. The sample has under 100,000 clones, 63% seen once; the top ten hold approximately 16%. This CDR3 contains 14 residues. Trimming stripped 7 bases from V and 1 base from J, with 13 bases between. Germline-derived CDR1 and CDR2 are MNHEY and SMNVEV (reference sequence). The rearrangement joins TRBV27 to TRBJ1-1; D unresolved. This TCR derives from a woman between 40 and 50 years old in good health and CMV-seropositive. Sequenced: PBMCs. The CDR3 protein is CASNSPLRNTEAFF. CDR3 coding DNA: TGTGCCAGCAACTCCCCCTTGCGGAACACTGAAGCTTTCTTT.